This is a list of T cell receptor beta chains from one sample in a study of blood T cell repertoires in COVID-19. Sequencing was performed with immunoSEQ multiplex PCR; in TCRdb, only in-frame clones are kept and a portion is missing. The data hold approximately 120,000 clones, with 90% to 95% observed a single time. The sample taken for sequencing was peripheral blood. The receptors stem from a man in his fifties or sixties with COVID-19, enrolled during active disease. CDR3s include the opening cysteine and the closing phenylalanine or tryptophan. The D gene is left open where the match is weak. Expanded clones get a size class; other rows say once, few or many, or leave the size out.

size | J | D | length | V | DNA | CDR3
. | TRBJ2-7 | . | 18 | TRBV6-6 | TGTGCCAGCAGTCCCCTTAGGGGCGGGGAAAGCGCTTCCTACGAGCAGTACTTC | CASSPLRGGESASYEQYF
. | TRBJ1-1 | . | 13 | TRBV9 | TGTGCCAGCAGCTCCCTCTTGAACACTGAAGCTTTCTTT | CASSSLLNTEAFF
. | TRBJ2-7 | . | 12 | TRBV19 | TGTGCCAGTAGTCTCGGACAGAACGAGCAGTACTTC | CASSLGQNEQYF
. | TRBJ1-5 | TRBD1 | 15 | TRBV4-1 | TGCGCCAGCAGCCGGGGACAGGGGGCGGAACAGCCCCAGCATTTT | CASSRGQGAEQPQHF
. | TRBJ1-5 | . | 18 | TRBV2 | TGTGCCAGCAGTGGTTTCACAGGAGAAGATTATAGCAATCAGCCCCAGCATTTT | CASSGFTGEDYSNQPQHF
. | TRBJ2-1 | TRBD1 | 16 | TRBV11-3 | TGTGCCAGCAGCCCAACGGACAGGGGGCCCTACAATGAGCAGTTCTTC | CASSPTDRGPYNEQFF
. | TRBJ1-4 | TRBD1 | 15 | TRBV6-2/TRBV6-3 | TGTGCCAGCAGTCCACAGGGGGGGGCTGCGGAAAAACTGTTTTTT | CASSPQGGAAEKLFF
. | TRBJ2-3 | TRBD2 | 16 | TRBV7-8 | TGTGCCAGCAGCTTAAACGGGAGGGCCCTCGCAGATACGCAGTATTTT | CASSLNGRALADTQYF
. | TRBJ2-7 | . | 19 | TRBV5-6 | TGTGCCAGCAGCGGGACAGGGAATCCCTACCTAGCGGGAGCCTACGAGCAGTACTTC | CASSGTGNPYLAGAYEQYF
few | TRBJ2-6 | TRBD2 | 15 | TRBV3-1/TRBV3-2 | TGTGCCAGCAGTCCCGCGGGGGCTGGGGCCAACGTCCTGACTTTC | CASSPAGAGANVLTF
. | TRBJ2-4 | . | 15 | TRBV6-6 | TGTGCCAGCAGTTACTCTCCATTAGCCAAAAACATTCAGTACTTC | CASSYSPLAKNIQYF
once | TRBJ2-7 | TRBD1 | 15 | TRBV5-8 | TGTGCCAGCAGTTCGGGACAGGGGGCCGTCTACGAGCAGTACTTC | CASSSGQGAVYEQYF
. | TRBJ1-1 | . | 11 | TRBV29-1 | TGCAGCGTGGGGGGATCCACTGAAGCTTTCTTT | CSVGGSTEAFF
. | TRBJ2-7 | TRBD2 | 16 | TRBV5-1 | TGCGCCAGCAGCCTCCAGGCCGCGGCGGGAGGCAACGAGCAGTACTTC | CASSLQAAAGGNEQYF
. | TRBJ2-3 | TRBD2 | 15 | TRBV5-1 | TGCGCCAGCAGCTTGGCTAGCGGGAACCCAACTCGGCAGTATTTT | CASSLASGNPTRQYF
. | TRBJ1-4 | . | 14 | TRBV18 | TGTGCCAGCTCAGGGACTCTTAGTAATGAAAAACTGTTTTTT | CASSGTLSNEKLFF
. | TRBJ1-6 | . | 14 | TRBV27 | TGTGCCAGCAGTAGGGGGGGATGGGATTCACCCCTCCACTTT | CASSRGGWDSPLHF
. | TRBJ1-1 | . | 15 | TRBV2 | TGTGCCAGCATACCAGGGGCGGTAAGGAGAACTGAAGCTTTCTTT | CASIPGAVRRTEAFF
. | TRBJ2-3 | . | 14 | TRBV5-1 | TGCGCCAGCAGCGCCCAGTTTAGCACAGATACGCAGTATTTT | CASSAQFSTDTQYF
. | TRBJ2-7 | TRBD1 | 15 | TRBV28 | TGTGCCAGCAGTTTGACGGGACAGAGCTCCTACGAGCAGTACTTC | CASSLTGQSSYEQYF
. | TRBJ2-1 | TRBD2 | 15 | TRBV5-1 | TGCGCCAGCAGCTCGACTAGCGGAACATACAATGAGCAGTTCTTC | CASSSTSGTYNEQFF
. | TRBJ2-2 | . | 16 | TRBV19 | TGTGCCAGTAGTATAGCTGCAGGACTAAGGTCCGGGGAGCTGTTTTTT | CASSIAAGLRSGELFF
. | TRBJ1-4 | . | 15 | TRBV7-9 | TGTGCCAGCAGTCACGCAGGGGATGGCAATGAAAAACTGTTTTTT | CASSHAGDGNEKLFF
. | TRBJ2-3 | TRBD1 | 16 | TRBV6-2/TRBV6-3 | TGTGCCAGCAGTTACTCCGGGACAGGGGACCCAGATACGCAGTATTTT | CASSYSGTGDPDTQYF
. | TRBJ2-1 | TRBD2 | 17 | TRBV5-1 | TGCGCCAGCAGCCCTTATCCCGGGACTAGCGGGAGTAATGAGCAGTTCTTC | CASSPYPGTSGSNEQFF
. | TRBJ1-1 | . | 13 | TRBV24-1 | TGTGCCACCAGTGGCGGGGACGGGACTGAAGCTTTCTTT | CATSGGDGTEAFF
. | TRBJ1-1 | TRBD1 | 17 | TRBV27 | TGTGCCAGCAGTTCGCCTGGGACAGGGGTTTGGGGCACTGAAGCTTTCTTT | CASSSPGTGVWGTEAFF
. | TRBJ2-1 | TRBD2 | 16 | TRBV5-1 | TGCGCCAGCGGAGCGTATAGCGGGATTTCCTACAATGAGCAGTTCTTC | CASGAYSGISYNEQFF
. | TRBJ1-1 | . | 13 | TRBV12-3/TRBV12-4 | TGTGCCAGCAGTTTTCAGTTGAACACTGAAGCTTTCTTT | CASSFQLNTEAFF
. | TRBJ2-5 | TRBD1 | 14 | TRBV6-5 | TGTGCCAGCAGGAAGGACAGGGTCATTGAGACCCAGTACTTC | CASRKDRVIETQYF
. | TRBJ1-2 | TRBD1 | 14 | TRBV10-3 | TGTGCCATCAGTGCTAGGGGGCAGGACTATGGCTACACCTTC | CAISARGQDYGYTF
. | TRBJ2-2 | TRBD2 | 15 | TRBV18 | TGTGCCAGCTCACCAGTAGCGGGAGCGCGAGGGGAGCTGTTTTTT | CASSPVAGARGELFF
. | TRBJ2-6 | . | 15 | TRBV19 | TGTGCCAGTAGTACCGCAGGGGCTGGGGCCAACGTCCTGACTTTC | CASSTAGAGANVLTF
few | TRBJ2-1 | TRBD1 | 15 | TRBV6-1 | TGTGCCAGCAGTGAAGCGTGGACAGGGGCAGATGAGCAGTTCTTC | CASSEAWTGADEQFF
. | TRBJ1-1 | TRBD1 | 16 | TRBV6-5 | TGTGCCAGCAGTTACCTTCGGACAGGGAGAAACACTGAAGCTTTCTTT | CASSYLRTGRNTEAFF
. | TRBJ2-7 | TRBD2 | 15 | TRBV30 | TGTGCCTGGAGTCCAGGACTAGCGGGAGAATACGAGCAGTACTTC | CAWSPGLAGEYEQYF
. | TRBJ1-1 | TRBD1 | 15 | TRBV7-9 | TGTGCCAGCAGCAGAGGGACAGGGGGCCACACTGAAGCTTTCTTT | CASSRGTGGHTEAFF
. | TRBJ1-5 | . | 11 | TRBV2 | TGTGCCAGCAGTGAAGGTCGGCCCCAGCATTTT | CASSEGRPQHF
. | TRBJ2-2 | TRBD2 | 15 | TRBV30 | TGTGCCTTGCGGACTAGCGGAACGAACACCGGGGAGCTGTTTTTT | CALRTSGTNTGELFF
. | TRBJ1-4 | . | 14 | TRBV5-1 | TGCGCCAGCAGCCGACTCGGTACTAATGAAAAACTGTTTTTT | CASSRLGTNEKLFF
. | TRBJ2-3 | TRBD2 | 14 | TRBV20-1 | TGCAGTGCTAGTTTTAGCGGGAGGGCAGATACGCAGTATTTT | CSASFSGRADTQYF
. | TRBJ2-5 | . | 13 | TRBV30 | TGTGCCTGGGGGTCTGGGGGGGCAGAGACCCAGTACTTC | CAWGSGGAETQYF
. | TRBJ2-2 | TRBD2 | 15 | TRBV6-5 | TGTGCCAGCAGATATAGCGGGGGAGACACCGGGGAGCTGTTTTTT | CASRYSGGDTGELFF
. | TRBJ2-5 | . | 14 | TRBV11-2 | TGTGCCAGCAGCCAAAACACACCCAGGGAGACCCAGTACTTC | CASSQNTPRETQYF
. | TRBJ1-5 | . | 13 | TRBV30 | TGTGCCTGGAACAGGGTTAGCAATCAGCCCCAGCATTTT | CAWNRVSNQPQHF
. | TRBJ1-5 | . | 13 | TRBV29-1 | TGCAGCGTTGAAGAAGCTAGCAATCAGCCCCAGCATTTT | CSVEEASNQPQHF
. | TRBJ2-1 | TRBD2 | 17 | TRBV6-6 | TGTGCCAGCAGTCTCCTGCCCGGACTAGCGGGAAGGGATGAGCAGTTCTTC | CASSLLPGLAGRDEQFF
. | TRBJ1-5 | . | 12 | TRBV15 | TGTGCCACCAGCAGTCTATATCAGCCCCAGCATTTT | CATSSLYQPQHF
few | TRBJ2-1 | . | 12 | TRBV6-1 | TGTGCCAGCAGTGACAGGGGCAATGAGCAGTTCTTC | CASSDRGNEQFF
. | TRBJ1-6 | . | 14 | TRBV7-9 | TGTGCCAGCAGCTCCGAGACAGCCTATTCACCCCTCCACTTT | CASSSETAYSPLHF
. | TRBJ2-2 | . | 13 | TRBV19 | TGTGCCAGTAGTCCCCAGGGGTCCGGGGAGCTGTTTTTT | CASSPQGSGELFF
. | TRBJ1-4 | . | 15 | TRBV7-9 | TGTGCCAGCAGCGGCGGAAGTTCCACTAATGAAAAACTGTTTTTT | CASSGGSSTNEKLFF
. | TRBJ1-6 | . | 14 | TRBV7-9 | TGTGCCAGCAGCTTAGAGACAGATAATTCACCCCTCCACTTT | CASSLETDNSPLHF
. | TRBJ2-2 | TRBD2 | 16 | TRBV18 | TGTGCCAGCACCGGACTAGCGGGACTAGGGACCGGGGAGCTGTTTTTT | CASTGLAGLGTGELFF
once | TRBJ2-5 | TRBD1 | 15 | TRBV24-1 | TGTGCCACCAGTGCTCTCGGGACAGGGATGGAGACCCAGTACTTC | CATSALGTGMETQYF